This paragraph covers one TCR beta chain sequence. Documented treatment: oral pan-JAK inhibitor, 5-10 mg twice daily. The source of the sample is a study of CD8+ T cells in alopecia areata. After isolation, RNA underwent reverse transcription to generate cDNA as the sequencing template. Profiling relied on immunoSEQ multiplex PCR, and the TCRdb table lists in-frame clones only, not all of them. The repertoire has around 270,000 clones, 58% of them found once; the top ten carry approximately 2%. This receptor was identified in a human donor with alopecia areata. The input for sequencing was CD4+ T cells sorted from blood, taken at week 24, from a patient treated with tofacitinib.

CDR3 bases: TGTGCCTGGAGTCCACGACGGCCTAACTACGAGCAGTACTTC. The encoded protein is CAWSPRRPNYEQYF. The chain links TRBV30 to TRBJ2-7; D is unclear. Trimming took off 2 bases at V and 3 bases at J, with 14 bases between the two ends. From germline, CDR1 is GTSNPN and CDR2 SVGIG (reference sequence). The CDR3 is 14 amino acids.